This T cell receptor (beta chain) came from a study of T-cell memory formation after mild COVID-19. Overall study findings and caveats: The study found contracting CD4+ clones mainly in CM and EM and contracting CD8+ clones in EMRA.

TCRdb independently ran MiXCR on the 5' RACE reads; one entry per CDR3 protein. The sample contains some 250,000 distinct CDR3 sequences, approximately 10% of which appear only once. This CDR3 region has 14 residues. The J segment lost 3 bases and the V segment lost 3 bases, leaving 2 bases of the junction unmatched. The germline gives CDR1 SEHNR, CDR2 FQNEAQ (reference sequence). This clonotype turned up a few times. Antigen: not known. The gene calls are TRBV7-9 and TRBJ1-2, with 9 nucleotides matching TRBD1. The source of this sequence is a man younger than 35 who had mild COVID-19 (a few samples of this study predate the infection). Cell type and time point are not known. The sequenced material came from PBMCs or a T cell subset sorted from them (not recorded which). Here the CDR3 reads CASSFTGGDYGYTF. The CDR3 DNA is TGTGCCAGCAGCTTCACAGGGGGCGACTATGGCTACACCTTC.